This T cell receptor beta chain was identified during a study of blood T cells in healthy people across ages. Across the whole study: Researchers report that template switching captured about one barcoded beta molecule per two T cells.

Notes on this clonotype: The target antigen is unknown.

The CDR3 has 14 residues. With 3 bases removed from V and 7 bases from J, the gap between germline ends came to 13 bases. The germline CDR1 and CDR2 sequences are LGHDT and YNNKEL (reference sequence). General study results and limits: The long-lived group displayed more naive CD4+ cells, plus higher diversity, than the aged donors did. Per million T cells, TCR beta diversity dropped roughly linearly as age increased.

For the second PCR, which ran for 7 to 11 cycles, a sample-barcoded 5' primer and a J-beta primer mix were used. TCRdb recomputed calls from the 5' RACE reads with MiXCR, one row per CDR3 protein. The top ten hold 41% of the sample, which has more than 700,000 distinct CDR3 sequences, about 53% seen once. This clonotype originated in a man of 80 years or more in good health. The chain couples TRBV3-1 to TRBJ1-5, with TRBD1 as a possible D gene (6 bases). Sequencing was performed on blood. The CDR3 DNA follows: TGTGCCAGCAGCCAGCGGGGGGCTAACCAGCCCCAGCATTTT. It is translated as CASSQRGANQPQHF.